The text below deals with one T cell receptor beta chain. This sample stems from a study of blood T cell repertoires in COVID-19. In the study overall: The samples span acute and convalescent COVID-19 from the United States, Italy and Spain. T cells, B-cell-depleted T cells, or PBMCs supplied cDNA or gDNA.

Generated by immunoSEQ multiplex PCR, the TCRdb table keeps only in-frame clones and is missing some. The sample carries under 45,000 clones, about 90% recorded once. CDR1 is MNHEY and CDR2 is SVGEGT in the germline V gene. CDR3 length: 18 residues. J was trimmed by 4 bases and V by 5 bases; bases with no gene match: 12. This sequence was found in a woman at least 80 years old in a cohort sampled during active or convalescent COVID-19. The sequenced sample was peripheral blood. The gene calls are TRBV6-2 or TRBV6-3 and TRBJ2-6, with 9 bases matching TRBD1. The CDR3 nucleotides read TGTGCCAGCAGTCAAAGACAGGGGGTGATGGTCGGGGCCAACGTCCTGACTTTC. Amino acids: CASSQRQGVMVGANVLTF.